The subject of this entry is one T cell receptor beta chain. Its binding antigen is unknown. No base quality information exists; no much larger clone differs at one position. A single peripheral blood draw of about 120 mL on average was collected from each donor into heparinised tubes. A BD FACSAria II and a panel including CD45RO, CCR7, CD25, CD127, CD95 and CD27 were used to sort naive, central memory, regulatory and stem cell-like memory CD4+ T cells. Every sorted population had a purity above 95%. PBMCs were separated immediately by Lymphoprep density gradient centrifugation and were stained directly, without being cultured. So that batch effects would be minimized, each experiment stained and sorted samples in pairs, pairing one healthy donor with one patient. This sample stems from a study of beta chain features in type 1 diabetes (dated by TCRdb to the late 2010s). With respect to the entire study: Mean age, gender distribution, total cell number and subset yield did not differ between patients and healthy donors. A total of about 99,000,000 sorted cells were examined across all samples, and RNA yield correlated strongly with the number of cells per subset. In the study, recently diagnosed type 1 diabetes patients and matched healthy donors were compared on the TCRB repertoires of their sorted circulating CD4+ T cell subsets. Naive and central memory subsets were obtained from all 30 or so donors, but regulatory and stem cell-like memory subsets were isolated from only 8 patients and roughly eight healthy donors.

The High Capacity cDNA Reverse Transcription Kit was used to reverse transcribe all of the isolated RNA, meaning that expressed TCRB transcripts were what got sequenced. Deep immunoSEQ sequencing was performed on naive, central memory and regulatory T cell samples, with an average of approximately 4 million total reads per sample. Sorted cells were lysed in RLT buffer, and RNA was extracted using DNase-treated RNeasy Micro or Mini kits according to cell number. Each cell subset was processed separately to prevent cross-contamination, with patient and healthy donor samples processed together. The immunoSEQ multiplex PCR was used to amplify TCRB sequences from cDNA, yielding 87-bp fragments that span the CDR3 region. Amplicons were sequenced on the Illumina HiSeq platform. As for the authors' bioinformatics: PCR bias was corrected computationally using synthetic template baselines, and reads within Hamming distance 2 were collapsed, with unmergeable singletons discarded. Reads were aligned to IMGT to assign V, D and J genes, CDR3 length, and insertions or deletions at six rearrangement sites. Clonotype counts were normalized to sorted cell number within each subset before computing true diversity and Gini coefficients with the tcR R package. The overlap coefficient, calculated on TCRB nucleotide sequences, was used to measure repertoire sharing. Out-of-frame TCRB sequences from naive cells were analyzed as a proxy for the pre-selection repertoire. TCRdb obtained this table from immuneACCESS and retained in-frame rearrangements with V and J assigned. These tables miss some clones; where compared with another copy, unresolved V genes account for less than half of the shortfall, and the remainder is unexplained. V, J and clone size reflect that table, while D and trimming were determined from the DNA. This sample has roughly 730,000 clones in its table, and about an eighth of those were observed once. Approximately 0.022% of the sample is in the top ten clones.

What the study reported, not specific to this receptor: PCR may preferentially amplify shorter templates, but because patient and control samples were amplified and corrected together, any resulting skew would affect both groups equally. Because the HLA sub-analyses included only small numbers of individuals, any influence of HLA type on TCRB rearrangement was left unresolved. At VDJ recombination sites, patients with type 1 diabetes made fewer insertions and deleted more nucleotides, a pattern implying thymic rearrangement abnormalities. In all four CD4+ subsets, TCRB CDR3 length was moderately but significantly shorter in type 1 diabetes patients. Naive, central memory and regulatory TCRB repertoires appeared more similar among patients than among healthy donors. Sequencing cDNA rather than genomic DNA could over-represent highly expressing activated cells, although activation and CD3 levels did not differ between groups.

This TCR came from a man aged 18-30 years with type 1 diabetes. What was sequenced was naive CD4+ T cells from blood. This specimen's cell subset or site label, interpreted: true naive CD4+ T cells.

The DNA reads TGTGCCAGCAGCTTGGGGGTACGGGAGACCCAGTACTTC. Its amino acids are CASSLGVRETQYF. The rearrangement joined TRBV7-7 to TRBJ2-5; the D match is possibly TRBD1 or TRBD2, with 5 bases aligned in each. According to the germline V gene (reference sequence), CDR1 reads SSHAT and CDR2 reads FNYEAQ. From cysteine to phenylalanine, the CDR3 is 13 amino acids long. Only the CDR3 DNA stays, 39 bases, in frame from base 1. V is reduced by 3 bases and J by 5 bases, leaving a spacing of 10 bases between them.